By proportion, the clone carrying this TCR beta chain is medium-sized. The antigen is not known. The germline V gene has CDR1 SGHAT and CDR2 FQNNGV. V lost 5 bases, J lost 15 bases, and 18 bases stayed unmatched. This CDR3 spans 15 amino acids. The data were taken from a study of T-cell memory formation after mild COVID-19. Overall study findings and caveats: There were some responding clones in pre-infection memory, which suggested that cross-reactive memory had joined. Clones that contracted from day 15 to 85 were balanced CD4/CD8, while later expanders leaned CD4+.

TCRdb processed the 5' RACE reads anew with MiXCR; each CDR3 protein has one entry. The sample lists tens of thousands of distinct CDR3 sequences, more than 10% occurring once. The rearrangement links TRBV11-2 to TRBJ2-1, with 8 bases matching TRBD2. This TCR derives from a man in his late teens or twenties who had mild COVID-19 (a few samples of this study predate the infection). Cell type and time point are not known. The sequencing sample was made of PBMCs or a T cell subset sorted from them (not recorded which). The CDR3 coding sequence is TGTGCCAGCAGCCACAGCGGGGGCCCCGTCCGGGGAGGGTTCTTC. Translating it yields CASSHSGGPVRGGFF.